This TCR beta chain was obtained from a study of T cells in Graves' hyperthyroidism and ophthalmopathy. From RNA transcripts, TCR beta CDR3 regions were amplified. Using the HTBI primer set, a first-round RT-PCR was run on the TCR CDR3. TCRdb recomputed calls from the multiplex PCR reads with MiXCR, one row per CDR3 protein. The profile shows almost 350,000 distinct CDR3 sequences, roughly 20% of them singletons. This clonotype was detected many times. Its target is unknown. The CDR3 is 15 amino acids. V was cut by 3 bases and J by 0 bases, with 11 bases left in between. Germline CDR1 is MNHEY and CDR2 is SVGAGI. Study findings and constraints: Prediction of ophthalmopathy progression came a median around 6 months pre-onset.

This TCR came from a woman in her thirties or forties with Graves' ophthalmopathy. Material: blood. The J gene is TRBJ1-1, the V gene TRBV6-5; D might be TRBD1 (6 bases). CDR3 sequence: CASSYGGDMNTEAFF. Here the CDR3 DNA reads TGTGCCAGCAGTTATGGCGGGGACATGAACACTGAAGCTTTCTTT.